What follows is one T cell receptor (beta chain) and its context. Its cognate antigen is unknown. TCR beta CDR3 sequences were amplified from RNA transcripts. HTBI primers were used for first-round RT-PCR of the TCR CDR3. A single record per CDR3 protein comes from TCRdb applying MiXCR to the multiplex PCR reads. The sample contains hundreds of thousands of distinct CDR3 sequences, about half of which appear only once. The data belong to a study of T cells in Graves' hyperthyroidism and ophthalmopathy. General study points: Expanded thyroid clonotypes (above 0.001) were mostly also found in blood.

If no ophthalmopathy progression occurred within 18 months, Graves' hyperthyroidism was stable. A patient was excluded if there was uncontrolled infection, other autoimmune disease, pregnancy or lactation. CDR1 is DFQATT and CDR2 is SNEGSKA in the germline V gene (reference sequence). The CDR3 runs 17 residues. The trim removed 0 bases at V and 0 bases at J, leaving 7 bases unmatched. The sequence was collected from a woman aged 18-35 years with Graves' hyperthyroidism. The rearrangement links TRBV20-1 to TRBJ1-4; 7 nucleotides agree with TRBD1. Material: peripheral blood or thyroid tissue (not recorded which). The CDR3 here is CSARDNRGLSTNEKLFF. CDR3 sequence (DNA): TGCAGTGCTAGAGATAACAGGGGTCTTTCAACTAATGAAAAACTGTTTTTT.